The 14 T cell receptor beta chains reported below all come from one sample, sequenced in a study of blood T cell repertoires in COVID-19. Sequenced by immunoSEQ multiplex PCR; TCRdb stores in-frame clones only, minus some. Among about 75,000 clones, 74% were seen once, and the ten largest hold 2.5% to 3%. Sequenced: peripheral blood. Receptor source: a human donor with acute or convalescent COVID-19. The donor label of this sample is uncertain.

The V call is TRBV5-1, the J call TRBJ2-7, with 9 bases matching TRBD1. The CDR3 sequence is 17 residues long. Losses at the gene ends were 2 bases for V and 1 base for J; bases not matched to a gene: 10. Germline V gives CDR1 SGHRS, CDR2 YFSETQ. CDR3 amino acids: CASSFPTGTGKSYEQYV. The CDR3 nucleotides read TGCGCCAGCAGCTTCCCCACCGGGACAGGGAAATCCTACGAGCAGTACGTC.

This clone has more than one count but fewer than ten. The chain employs TRBV7-2 and TRBJ1-2, with 9 bases that match TRBD1. V gave up 5 bases and J gave up 4 bases; unmatched junction bases: 8. The germline CDR1 and CDR2 sequences are SGHTA and FQGNSA. The CDR3 contains 15 residues. CDR3 amino acids: CASSPTGGAGYGYTF. CDR3 nucleotide sequence: TGTGCCAGCAGCCCAACAGGGGGCGCTGGCTATGGCTACACCTTC. The complete variable domain, with remaining parts taken from reference TRBV7-2 and TRBJ1-2, reads GAGVSQSPSNKVTEKGKDVELRCDPISGHTALYWYRQSLGQGLEFLIYFQGNSAPDKSGLPSDRFSAERTGGSVSTLTIQRTQQEDSAVYLCASSPTGGAGYGYTFGSGTRLTVV.

The chain recombines TRBV4-2 with TRBJ1-2; D call uncertain. This CDR3 contains 19 residues. The V and J ends lost 0 bases and 0 bases respectively, with 20 bases between them. Germline CDR1 reads LGHNA; CDR2 reads YNFKEQ. CDR3 region: CASSQEAVDVPLSNYGYTF. In DNA form, the CDR3 reads TGTGCCAGCAGCCAAGAGGCGGTTGATGTACCCCTTTCTAACTATGGCTACACCTTC.

This rearrangement joins TRBV2 to TRBJ2-1, with 7 nucleotides matching TRBD2. CDR1 is SNHLY, CDR2 FYNNEI, per germline. V was pared by 6 bases and J by 9 bases, with 14 bases of the junction left unmatched. The CDR3 length is 15 residues. In DNA form, the CDR3 reads TGTGCCAGCAGCCGCTTTGGGGGGGAGTTGGGTGAGCAGTTCTTC. Protein product: CASSRFGGELGEQFF.

The genes are TRBV7-9 and TRBJ1-4; perhaps TRBD1 as D (5 bases). Per the germline V gene, CDR1 is SEHNR and CDR2 is FQNEAQ (reference sequence). The CDR3 sequence is 14 residues long. With 4 bases removed from V and 4 bases from J, the gap between germline ends came to 10 bases. CDR3: CASSYGGINEKLFF. Written as DNA, the CDR3 is TGTGCCAGCAGCTATGGGGGGATTAATGAAAAACTGTTTTTT.

This clone was counted between two and nine times. V and J are TRBV5-4 and TRBJ2-6; D is uncertain. Germline V lookup: CDR1 SGHNT, CDR2 YYREEE (reference sequence). The CDR3 length is 13 residues. Between the trimmed V and J ends, which lost 4 bases and 1 base, there was a span of 3 bases. The CDR3 region is CASSPSGANVLTF. CDR3 sequence (DNA): TGTGCCAGCAGCCCGTCTGGGGCCAACGTCCTGACTTTC.

In this sample, this clone turned up once. The rearrangement uses TRBV7-2 and TRBJ2-3; tentative D call: TRBD2 (6 bases). Trimming left V 5 bases short and J 3 bases short, with 21 bases between. This CDR3 is 17 amino acids long. Germline CDR1 and CDR2: SGHTA and FQGNSA. The CDR3 DNA reads as TGTGCCAGCAGCCGGGGGAGCGGTGGTGTCGTAACAGATACGCAGTATTTT. This gives the protein CASSRGSGGVVTDTQYF.

This chain connects TRBV6-6 to TRBJ1-5; unclear D gene. The length of the CDR3 is 12 residues. Looked up from germline, CDR1 is MNHNY and CDR2 is SVGAGI (reference sequence). V was clipped by 4 bases and J by 6 bases, with 7 bases between them. The CDR3 loop reads CASSSPGQPQHF. CDR3 DNA: TGTGCCAGCAGTTCTCCGGGTCAGCCCCAGCATTTT.

The J gene is TRBJ1-5, the V gene TRBV28; 8 bases fit TRBD1. CDR1 MDHEN and CDR2 SYDVKM come from the germline V gene. V lost 3 bases and J lost 7; bases outside the gene matches: 8. The CDR3 is made up of 15 amino acids. CDR3 DNA: TGTGCCAGCAGTTTTCCCAGGGGGCAAGTGCAGCCCCAGCATTTT. It is translated as CASSFPRGQVQPQHF.

CDR3 loop: CASSSDRGGYEQYF. CDR3 DNA: TGTGCCAGCTCATCAGACAGGGGAGGGTACGAGCAGTACTTC. The J gene is TRBJ2-7, the V gene TRBV18; D is perhaps TRBD1 (8 bases). Trimming took off 5 bases at V and 4 bases at J, with 15 bases between the two ends. The CDR3 sequence is 14 residues long. The V gene's germline CDR1 is KGHSH and CDR2 LQKENI.

The chain recombines TRBV11-1 with TRBJ2-5; D is perhaps TRBD1 (6 bases). The CDR3 runs 15 residues. The germline CDR1 and CDR2 sequences are SGHAT and FQDESV (reference sequence). V was trimmed by 5 bases and J by 7 bases, leaving 20 bases between them. CDR3 DNA sequence: TGTGCCAGCAGCATTTCCGGGACATATTATACGACCCAGTACTTC. Amino acid sequence: CASSISGTYYTTQYF.

V usage is TRBV27 and J usage is TRBJ2-7; 12 bases map to TRBD2. There are 17 residues in the CDR3. Germline lookup yields CDR1 MNHEY and CDR2 SMNVEV (reference sequence). Trimming cost V 2 bases and J 5 bases; bases outside gene matches: 10. The CDR3, as DNA: TGTGCCAGCAGTTTACGACCTTTGGGACTAGCGGGCCACGAGCAGTACTTC. Its protein is CASSLRPLGLAGHEQYF.

This chain uses TRBV5-4 with TRBJ1-6; 9 bases map to TRBD1. V trimming: 4 bases; J trimming: 10 bases; junction bases outside the gene matches: 6. The CDR3 runs to 14 residues. Germline loops: CDR1 SGHNT, CDR2 YYREEE (reference sequence). CDR3 DNA sequence: TGTGCCAGCAGCCCGACAGGGGGAAGGTCACCCCTCCACTTT. This codes for CASSPTGGRSPLHF.

The chain recombines TRBV18 with TRBJ2-1, with 8 bases matching TRBD2. Germline-derived CDR1 and CDR2 are KGHSH and LQKENI. CDR3 size: 15 residues. V shed 0 bases, J shed 4 bases, and the junction held 2 bases outside the gene matches. Here the CDR3 reads CASSPPASGYNEQFF. CDR3 DNA sequence: TGTGCCAGCTCACCACCGGCTAGCGGGTACAATGAGCAGTTCTTC.